This T cell receptor (beta chain) was sequenced for a study of T-cell reconstitution after alpha-beta-depleted transplantation in children. The study's findings and limits: From newly produced T cells came most of the T-cell counts and diversity one year after transplant. It was surviving recipient T cells and thymic progenitors that gave some patients high TCRbeta diversity at day 60. Expanded graft clones numbering several hundred reportedly gave rise to alpha-beta T cells about two months after transplant.

This clonotype was detected ten times or more. Its antigen is as yet unknown. Preparing the TCRbeta library involved the use of unique molecular identifiers. TCRdb passed the PCR reads through MiXCR, listing each CDR3 protein once. The sample records 550,000 to 600,000 distinct CDR3 sequences, roughly 23% being singletons. Germline V gene sequence: CDR1 SQVTM, CDR2 ANQGSEA. This CDR3 is built from 12 residues. V lost 6 bases, J lost 3 bases, and 10 bases lay in between. This chain uses TRBV29-1 with TRBJ2-3; D gene uncertain. This receptor was taken from a boy younger than two who had a stem cell transplant for acute myeloid leukemia, so the T cells may come from the graft donor. The sequenced sample was PBMCs, mostly from graft donor cells, obtained 360 days after TCRalphabeta/CD19-depleted stem cell transplant. This CDR3 is CSVCDPTDTQYF. CDR3 bases: TGCAGCGTCTGTGACCCAACAGATACGCAGTATTTT.